The rows below give T cell receptor beta chains drawn from one sample of a study of cytomegalovirus exposure and HLA in healthy donors. Only in-frame clones appear in the TCRdb table, and some are missing; sequencing was by immunoSEQ multiplex PCR. The sample lists about 89,000 clones; about 85% were seen once. The sample was PBMCs. The receptor set was obtained from a man aged 35 to 55 in good health and CMV-seropositive. The CDR3 runs from the conserved cysteine through the conserved F or W. Fields, in order: V gene, clone size, J gene, D gene, CDR3 DNA, CDR3 protein. A D gene is named only where the DNA matches it firmly. The size of a clone is reported for some rows only, either as once, few or many, or as a class for expanded clones.

v_gene: TRBV5-1
abundance: .
j_gene: TRBJ1-1
d_gene: .
CDR3nt: TGCGCCAGCAGCCTTAGACAGAAGACTGAAGCTTTCTTT
CDR3aa: CASSLRQKTEAFF

v_gene: TRBV11-2
abundance: .
j_gene: TRBJ2-7
d_gene: .
CDR3nt: TGTGCCAGCAGCCCGGGTTGGTACGAGCAGTACTTC
CDR3aa: CASSPGWYEQYF

v_gene: TRBV7-2
abundance: once
j_gene: TRBJ2-7
d_gene: TRBD2
CDR3nt: TGTGCCAGCAGCCCTACTAGCGGGAGGGCCTGGATTTACGAGCAGTACTTC
CDR3aa: CASSPTSGRAWIYEQYF

v_gene: TRBV14
abundance: once
j_gene: TRBJ2-2
d_gene: .
CDR3nt: TGTGCCAGCAGCCTCCTCCCGGGTACCGGGGAGCTGTTTTTT
CDR3aa: CASSLLPGTGELFF

v_gene: TRBV7-3
abundance: .
j_gene: TRBJ1-2
d_gene: .
CDR3nt: TGTGCCAGCAGCTGGGGGGGAGACGGCTACACCTTC
CDR3aa: CASSWGGDGYTF

v_gene: TRBV9
abundance: .
j_gene: TRBJ1-4
d_gene: .
CDR3nt: TGTGCCAGCAGCGTTCACCACAGTGCCCCTGAAAAACTGTTTTTT
CDR3aa: CASSVHHSAPEKLFF

v_gene: TRBV7-2
abundance: .
j_gene: TRBJ2-3
d_gene: TRBD2
CDR3nt: TGTGCCAGCAGCGCCCGCAGAACTAGCGGGGGGGACACAGATACGCAGTATTTT
CDR3aa: CASSARRTSGGDTDTQYF

v_gene: TRBV19
abundance: .
j_gene: TRBJ2-2
d_gene: .
CDR3nt: TGTGCCAGTAGTCACCCAGGGGCGAACACCGGGGAGCTGTTTTTT
CDR3aa: CASSHPGANTGELFF

v_gene: TRBV19
abundance: .
j_gene: TRBJ1-6
d_gene: TRBD1
CDR3nt: TGTGCCAGTAGTTTGGGACAGGGGAGATCACCCCTCCACTTT
CDR3aa: CASSLGQGRSPLHF

v_gene: TRBV14
abundance: .
j_gene: TRBJ2-7
d_gene: .
CDR3nt: TGTGCCAGCAGCAAACCCGGGGGGCGCTCCTACGAGCAGTACTTC
CDR3aa: CASSKPGGRSYEQYF

v_gene: TRBV15
abundance: .
j_gene: TRBJ2-4
d_gene: .
CDR3nt: TGTGCCACCAGCAGAGATGCACAAGCCAAAAACATTCAGTACTTC
CDR3aa: CATSRDAQAKNIQYF